Below, 17 T cell receptor beta chains from the same sample are listed, as sequenced in a study of neurological immune-mediated disorders. TCRdb itself ran the 5' RACE reads through MiXCR, one entry per CDR3 protein. This table holds roughly 28,000 distinct CDR3 sequences, 2.5% to 4% found once. The sequencing input was PBMCs. These receptors all come from a woman aged 30 to 39 with multiple sclerosis.

The genes are TRBV11-2 and TRBJ2-1, with D uncertain. CDR1 and CDR2 from the germline V gene are SGHAT and FQNNGV. Between the trimmed V and J ends, which lost 5 bases and 10 bases, there was a span of 15 bases. This CDR3 is built from 13 residues. This CDR3 reads CASSPGKGREQFF. The CDR3 DNA reads TGTGCCAGCAGCCCAGGCAAGGGAAGAGAGCAGTTCTTC.

Ten or more counts support this clonotype. This chain uses TRBV4-3 with TRBJ1-1; D gene unclear. The CDR3 consists of 13 residues. V gave up 1 base and J gave up 8 bases, with 11 bases separating them. Germline lookup yields CDR1 LGHNA and CDR2 YSLEER. CDR3: CASSQGRYSEAFF. In nucleotides, the CDR3 is TGCGCCAGCAGCCAAGGTCGGTACAGCGAAGCTTTCTTT.

In its sample, this clonotype was seen many times. The V and J genes are TRBV5-1 and TRBJ2-2, with D maybe TRBD2 (6 bases). CDR1 and CDR2 (germline): SGHRS, YFSETQ. The CDR3 is made up of 15 amino acids. Trimming left V 1 base short and J 4 bases short, with 11 bases between. As DNA, the CDR3 is TGCGCCAGCAGCTTGACGGGAGATAGCACCGGGGAGCTGTTTTTT. This gives the protein CASSLTGDSTGELFF. The whole variable domain, filled in from reference TRBV5-1 and TRBJ2-2, reads KAGVTQTPRYLIKTRGQQVTLSCSPISGHRSVSWYQQTPGQGLQFLFEYFSETQRNKGNFPGRFSGRQFSNSRSEMNVSTLELGDSALYLCASSLTGDSTGELFFGEGSRLTVL.

This clonotype was detected many times. The chain is built from TRBV7-9 and TRBJ2-1; the D gene is possibly TRBD2 (5 bases). Per germline, CDR1 SEHNR and CDR2 FQNEAQ (reference sequence). Trimming shortened V by 0 bases and J by 10 bases, and 7 bases separated the two germline ends. The CDR3 has 12 amino acids. CDR3 DNA: TGTGCCAGCAGCTTAGCCGAGCGGGAGCAGTTCTTC. This gives the protein CASSLAEREQFF.

This clonotype was counted many times. The chain joins TRBV7-2 to TRBJ2-7, with 8 bases lining up with TRBD1. This CDR3 has 14 residues. CDR1 and CDR2 (germline): SGHTA, FQGNSA. The junction had 4 bases not matched to a gene; V was cut back by 2 bases and J by 4 bases. CDR3 protein: CASSLWTGNYEQYF. The CDR3 DNA reads TGTGCCAGCAGCTTATGGACAGGGAATTACGAGCAGTACTTC.

This clonotype showed up many times. The V gene is TRBV28, the J gene TRBJ2-3; 9 nucleotides align to TRBD2. Per germline, CDR1 MDHEN and CDR2 SYDVKM. V lost 6 bases and J lost 4; bases outside the gene matches: 2. The CDR3 is 13 residues long. CDR3 loop: CASRGLAPDTQYF. Here the CDR3 DNA reads TGTGCCAGCAGGGGACTAGCCCCAGATACGCAGTATTTT.

This clonotype was seen ten or more times. This chain uses TRBV2 with TRBJ2-1; D possibly uses TRBD1 or TRBD2 (5 bases each). The CDR3 loop spans 13 amino acids. Germline assignment: CDR1 SNHLY and CDR2 FYNNEI. The V end was cut by 8 bases, the J end by 0 bases, with 8 bases between. CDR3 coding DNA: TGTGCCAGCGGGGGTAGCTCCTACAATGAGCAGTTCTTC. Protein product: CASGGSSYNEQFF. The entire variable domain, with the rest obtained from reference TRBV2 and TRBJ2-1, is as follows: EPEVTQTPSHQVTQMGQEVILRCVPISNHLYFYWYRQILGQKVEFLVSFYNNEISEKSEIFDDQFSVERPDGSNFTLKIRSTKLEDSAMYFCASGGSSYNEQFFGPGTRLTVL.

This clonotype showed up many times. This rearrangement joins TRBV2 to TRBJ2-1; D ambiguous. In germline, CDR1 is SNHLY, CDR2 FYNNEI. This CDR3 contains 14 residues. V was trimmed by 7 bases and J by 0 bases, leaving 10 bases between them. This CDR3 is CASTSASSYNEQFF. The CDR3 bases are TGTGCCAGCACCAGCGCGAGCTCCTACAATGAGCAGTTCTTC.

Only a few counts were recorded for this clonotype. Given a much more abundant clone one base away, this may be a read error. The chain is built from TRBV6-2 or TRBV6-3 and TRBJ1-5; perhaps TRBD1 as D (5 bases). The CDR3 totals 13 residues. CDR1 is MNHEY and CDR2 is SVGEGT in the germline V gene. With 7 bases removed from V and 0 bases from J, the gap between germline ends came to 7 bases. CDR3 coding DNA: TGTGCCAGCACCACAGGTAGCAATCAGCCCCAGCATTTT. Its protein product is CASTTGSNQPQHF.

This clonotype was seen only once. The rearrangement joins TRBV6-2 or TRBV6-3 to TRBJ1-5, with D uncertain. From germline, CDR1 is MNHEY and CDR2 SVGEGT. The CDR3 loop spans 15 amino acids. V was shortened by 0 bases and J by 2 bases, with 8 bases between the two germline ends. The CDR3 region has the DNA TGTGCCAGCAGTTACTCGACTAGGGGCAATCAGCCCCAGCATTTT. It codes for CASSYSTRGNQPQHF.

The sample holds many counts of this clonotype. The V call is TRBV7-9, the J call TRBJ1-2; 9 bases are shared with TRBD1. The germline V gene has CDR1 SEHNR and CDR2 FQNEAQ (reference sequence). The V gene end was trimmed by 3 bases and the J gene end by 6 bases; junction bases not matched to a gene: 2. The CDR3 runs to 13 residues. The CDR3 is CASSLWTGDGYTF. The CDR3 DNA follows: TGTGCCAGCAGCTTGTGGACAGGGGATGGCTACACCTTC.

In this sample, this clonotype turned up a few times. The V call is TRBV6-6, the J call TRBJ2-5, with D perhaps TRBD2 (6 bases). Germline CDR1 reads MNHNY; CDR2 reads SVGAGI (reference sequence). The CDR3 spans 14 residues. V lost 6 bases, J lost 0 bases, and 11 bases lay in between. For the CDR3, the DNA is TGTGCCAGCAGAGGCGGGGTCGACCAAGAGACCCAGTACTTC. Translated, it gives CASRGGVDQETQYF.

This clonotype was detected a few times. The V and J genes are TRBV18 and TRBJ1-1; a weak D match, TRBD1 (6 bases). Germline V gene lookup returns CDR1 KGHSH and CDR2 LQKENI. This CDR3 spans 13 amino acids. Trimming stripped 1 base from V and 10 bases from J, with 13 bases between. Written as DNA, the CDR3 is TGTGCCAGCTCACCACGTTCAGGGGACGGAGCTTTCTTT. This encodes CASSPRSGDGAFF. The full variable domain, with the rest looked up from reference TRBV18 and TRBJ1-1, is NAGVMQNPRHLVRRRGQEARLRCSPMKGHSHVYWYRQLPEEGLKFMVYLQKENIIDESGMPKERFSAEFPKEGPSILRIQQVVRGDSAAYFCASSPRSGDGAFFGQGTRLTVV.

This clonotype was observed at least ten times. The chain uses TRBV18 and TRBJ2-1; the D is unclear. Trimming removed 2 bases at V and 8 bases at J, with 10 bases between. From germline, CDR1 is KGHSH and CDR2 LQKENI. The CDR3 extends over 13 amino acids. The CDR3 DNA follows: TGTGCCAGCTCACCAAACGTCCGCGATGAGCAGTTCTTC. This encodes CASSPNVRDEQFF. Complete variable domain (other parts from reference TRBV18 and TRBJ2-1): NAGVMQNPRHLVRRRGQEARLRCSPMKGHSHVYWYRQLPEEGLKFMVYLQKENIIDESGMPKERFSAEFPKEGPSILRIQQVVRGDSAAYFCASSPNVRDEQFFGPGTRLTVL.

This clonotype appeared many times. V and J are TRBV3-1 and TRBJ2-5; 8 nucleotides line up with TRBD1. The germline gives CDR1 LGHDT, CDR2 YNNKEL (reference sequence). The CDR3 is made up of 12 amino acids. V shed 7 bases, J shed 4 bases, and the junction held 2 bases outside the gene matches. The CDR3 protein is CASTGQGETQYF. CDR3 bases: TGTGCCAGCACCGGACAGGGAGAGACCCAGTACTTC.

This clonotype occurred many times. The CDR3 loop is CAWSVGSRLYEQYF. The CDR3 DNA sequence: TGTGCCTGGAGTGTGGGCTCGCGCCTTTACGAGCAGTACTTC. This chain uses TRBV30 with TRBJ2-7; no reliable D call. Germline assignment: CDR1 GTSNPN and CDR2 SVGIG (reference sequence). This CDR3 region has 14 residues. V was trimmed by 0 bases and J by 4 bases, leaving 13 bases between them.

This clonotype was observed many times. This chain connects TRBV5-1 to TRBJ1-2; no reliable D call. The V gene's germline CDR1 is SGHRS and CDR2 YFSETQ. The CDR3 has 13 residues. V was pared by 0 bases and J by 8 bases, with 11 bases between. The CDR3 loop is CASSLAGTEGYTF. The DNA for the CDR3 is TGCGCCAGCAGCTTGGCAGGAACAGAGGGCTACACCTTC.